These 27 T cell receptor beta chains were sequenced from one sample in a study of T cells in Graves' hyperthyroidism and ophthalmopathy. Regions amplified from RNA transcripts were the TCR beta CDR3 regions. First-round RT-PCR of the TCR CDR3 relied on the HTBI primer set. TCRdb re-derived calls from the multiplex PCR reads in MiXCR, one entry per CDR3 protein. This sample has approximately 640,000 distinct CDR3 sequences, with about 16% found just once. Sequencing was performed on blood. Receptors were obtained from a woman in her twenties or thirties with Graves' hyperthyroidism.

In this sample, this clonotype turned up many times. This chain connects TRBV27 to TRBJ2-5; D perhaps matches TRBD2 (6 bases). V was trimmed by 5 bases and J by 5 bases, leaving 15 bases between them. CDR1 is MNHEY and CDR2 is SMNVEV in the germline V gene (reference sequence). This CDR3 has 14 amino acids. The CDR3 sequence is CASSHGPGGETQYF. As DNA, the CDR3 is TGTGCCAGCAGTCACGGGCCCGGAGGGGAGACCCAGTACTTC.

This clonotype was observed many times. The V and J genes are TRBV12-3 or TRBV12-4 and TRBJ1-2; 7 bases are shared with TRBD1. The CDR3 loop spans 13 amino acids. After removal of 6 bases from V and 8 bases from J, the junction contained 9 bases not matched to a gene. The CDR3 bases are TGTGCCAGCAGCCACGGAGGGGGCCGGGGCTACACCTTC. It yields the protein CASSHGGGRGYTF.

This clonotype was detected ten times or more. The chain carries TRBV6-2 or TRBV6-3 and TRBJ2-7, with D unresolved. Trimming pared 7 bases from V and 1 base from J, leaving 8 bases between. CDR1 and CDR2 (germline): MNHEY, SVGEGT. This CDR3 is 12 amino acids long. In DNA form, the CDR3 reads TGTGCCAGCATCGATACTTCCTACGAGCAGTACTTC. Its translation: CASIDTSYEQYF.

The rearrangement links TRBV24-1 to TRBJ2-1; 8 bases match TRBD2. J gave up 4 bases and V 4 bases, and 8 bases lay outside the gene matches. There are 16 residues in the CDR3. Looked up from germline, CDR1 is KGHDR and CDR2 is SFDVKD. In DNA form, the CDR3 reads TGTGCCACCAGTGACGCCCGGGGGGGACTTTACAATGAGCAGTTCTTC. Translation gives CATSDARGGLYNEQFF.

A single count supports this clonotype. This may arise from a read error, as a much more abundant clone is one base away. The chain recombines TRBV20-1 with TRBJ2-5; 15 bases align to TRBD2. Germline-derived CDR1 and CDR2 are DFQATT and SNEGSKA (reference sequence). V lost 3 bases and J lost 5; bases outside the gene matches: 7. The CDR3 spans 16 residues. This chain's CDR3 is CSARSGLAGGLETQYF. CDR3 nucleotide sequence: TGCAGTGCTAGGTCGGGACTAGCGGGAGGTTTGGAGACCCAGTACTTC.

The chain employs TRBV14 and TRBJ2-6; D remains ambiguous. Germline-derived CDR1 and CDR2 are SGHDN and FVKESK. This CDR3 has 16 amino acids. Between the trimmed V and J ends, which lost 2 bases and 0 bases, there was a span of 8 bases. CDR3 sequence reads: CASSQWKGSGANVLTF. The CDR3 DNA sequence: TGTGCCAGCAGCCAATGGAAGGGCTCTGGGGCCAACGTCCTGACTTTC.

For this clonotype: A read error may account for a junction end that differs from germline. This sequence joins TRBV6-1 and TRBJ2-1; D call uncertain. Germline-derived CDR1 and CDR2 are MNHNS and SASEGT. The CDR3 spans 15 residues. The DNA of the CDR3 is TGTGCCAACAGTGAACTCCGGGTTACGGAGAATGAGCAGTTCTTC. This sequence encodes CANSELRVTENEQFF.

The chain recombines TRBV20-1 with TRBJ2-3; 9 nucleotides match TRBD2. V lost 4 bases to trimming and J lost 1 base; unmatched junction nucleotides: 6. The germline CDR1 and CDR2 sequences are DFQATT and SNEGSKA (reference sequence). CDR3 length: 15 amino acids. The CDR3 protein is CSATWIAGGTDTQYF. As DNA, the CDR3 is TGCAGTGCTACTTGGATAGCGGGAGGCACAGATACGCAGTATTTT.

This clonotype was counted many times. The chain carries TRBV5-1 and TRBJ2-1; TRBD2 agrees at 7 bases. CDR3 size: 15 residues. Trimming cost V 3 bases and J 5 bases; bases outside gene matches: 8. From germline, CDR1 is SGHRS and CDR2 YFSETQ. The CDR3 coding sequence is TGCGCCAGCAGCTGGGAATGGACTAGGGACAATGAGCAGTTCTTC. Residues: CASSWEWTRDNEQFF.

The chain recombines TRBV12-3 or TRBV12-4 with TRBJ1-2; 8 nucleotides line up with TRBD1. The length of the CDR3 is 14 residues. The V gene end was trimmed by 7 bases and the J gene end by 7 bases; junction bases not matched to a gene: 11. The CDR3 reads CASNFSRGRLGYTF. In DNA, the CDR3 is TGTGCCAGCAATTTCTCCAGGGGGCGCCTTGGCTACACCTTC.

CDR3 in amino acids: CSARGDGTSGGDTQYF. The CDR3 coding sequence is TGCAGTGCTAGAGGGGACGGGACTAGCGGGGGAGATACGCAGTATTTT. The chain couples TRBV20-1 to TRBJ2-3, with TRBD2 matching over 14 bases. The ends lost 1 base at V and 5 bases at J; junction bases unmatched: 5. The V gene's germline CDR1 is DFQATT and CDR2 SNEGSKA (reference sequence). The CDR3 length is 16 residues.

This clonotype has ten or more counts. The chain recombines TRBV7-9 with TRBJ2-3; 8 bases are a match to TRBD1. Unmatched junction bases numbered 12, after V lost 8 bases and J lost 2 bases. Germline V gene lookup returns CDR1 SEHNR and CDR2 FQNEAQ (reference sequence). The CDR3 loop spans 16 amino acids. CDR3 sequence: CASGLPTGDPTDTQYF. CDR3 coding DNA: TGTGCCAGCGGCCTACCGACAGGGGATCCCACAGATACGCAGTATTTT.

This clonotype appeared many times. The V gene is TRBV6-2 or TRBV6-3, the J gene TRBJ2-1, with 9 bases fitting TRBD2. Germline V gene lookup returns CDR1 MNHEY and CDR2 SVGEGT. Trimming took 4 bases from V and 9 from J; bases not matched to a gene: 4. The CDR3 loop spans 13 amino acids. The CDR3 region is CASSLISGGEQFF. CDR3 DNA: TGTGCCAGCAGTTTGATTAGCGGGGGTGAGCAGTTCTTC.

This clonotype was counted a few times. V and J are TRBV2 and TRBJ2-3; D is possibly TRBD2 (7 bases). Germline V CDR1 and CDR2: SNHLY, FYNNEI. CDR3 length equals 12 residues. V dropped 8 bases and J dropped 5 bases, with 11 bases sitting between them. CDR3: CASRGAGDTQYF. CDR3 nucleotide sequence: TGTGCCAGCCGGGGGGCGGGAGATACGCAGTATTTT.

This clonotype was seen many times. The rearrangement joins TRBV7-9 to TRBJ2-3, with 10 nucleotides matching TRBD2. The germline gives CDR1 SEHNR, CDR2 FQNEAQ (reference sequence). The CDR3 length is 18 residues. J lost 0 bases, V lost 5 bases, and 11 bases had no gene match. CDR3 loop: CASSQPTSGWGSTDTQYF. The CDR3 nucleotides are TGTGCCAGCAGCCAACCGACTAGCGGGTGGGGGAGCACAGATACGCAGTATTTT.

This clonotype has ten or more counts. V usage is TRBV11-1 and J usage is TRBJ2-6; D is undetermined. Germline CDR1 reads SGHAT; CDR2 reads FQDESV (reference sequence). The CDR3 sequence is 12 residues long. V was trimmed by 7 bases and J by 2 bases, leaving 3 bases between them. The CDR3 DNA reads as TGTGCCAGCAAGGCTGGGGCCAACGTCCTGACTTTC. It codes for CASKAGANVLTF.

This chain uses TRBV6-1 with TRBJ1-5, with a tentative D call TRBD1 (5 bases). Germline-derived CDR1 and CDR2 are MNHNS and SASEGT. V lost 0 bases, J lost 0 bases, and 15 bases lay in between. The length of the CDR3 is 18 residues. The CDR3 sequence: CASSEALDRSYSNQPQHF. The CDR3, as DNA: TGTGCCAGCAGTGAAGCACTTGACAGATCGTATAGCAATCAGCCCCAGCATTTT.

This clonotype was counted ten times or more. The V and J genes are TRBV29-1 and TRBJ2-1, with D possibly TRBD2 on 6 matching bases. Germline values: CDR1 SQVTM, CDR2 ANQGSEA. The CDR3 extends over 17 amino acids. V dropped 1 base and J dropped 4 bases, with 20 bases sitting between them. CDR3 sequence (DNA): TGCAGCGTTGAAGTGGAGGGCGGTAGGTTTTTGTACAATGAGCAGTTCTTC. This codes for CSVEVEGGRFLYNEQFF.

This clonotype showed up just a few times. The chain recombines TRBV29-1 with TRBJ2-1; 10 nucleotides line up with TRBD2. The CDR3 loop spans 12 amino acids. From germline, CDR1 is SQVTM and CDR2 ANQGSEA. V gave up 3 bases and J gave up 10 bases; unmatched junction bases: 3. CDR3 amino acids: CSVEGTSVEQFF. The DNA for the CDR3 is TGCAGCGTTGAGGGGACTAGCGTAGAGCAGTTCTTC.

This clonotype showed up just a few times. The rearrangement links TRBV20-1 to TRBJ2-1; possible D gene TRBD2, 6 bases. CDR3 size: 17 residues. Germline V gene sequence: CDR1 DFQATT, CDR2 SNEGSKA (reference sequence). Trimming removed 6 bases at V and 5 bases at J, with 26 bases between. The CDR3 nucleotides read TGCAGTGCCCTCAGCATTAGCGGCCAGGACTTTGACAATGAGCAGTTCTTC. Translation gives CSALSISGQDFDNEQFF.

This clonotype was counted many times. The chain couples TRBV28 to TRBJ2-7; D possibly corresponds to TRBD2 (5 bases). Trimming shortened V by 4 bases and J by 0 bases, and 13 bases separated the two germline ends. In germline, CDR1 is MDHEN, CDR2 SYDVKM. The CDR3 is 15 amino acids. CDR3 residues: CASSSLSGYSYEQYF. In DNA form, the CDR3 reads TGTGCCAGCAGTTCCCTATCGGGGTACTCCTACGAGCAGTACTTC.

This clonotype occurred many times. The chain couples TRBV28 to TRBJ2-5; TRBD2 might be the D (7 bases). CDR1 is MDHEN, CDR2 SYDVKM, per germline. The CDR3 sequence is 15 residues long. Trimming took off 8 bases at V and 5 bases at J, with 21 bases between the two ends. CDR3 sequence reads: CASWGRGRAGETQYF. Written as DNA, the CDR3 is TGTGCCAGCTGGGGTAGGGGGAGGGCCGGTGAGACCCAGTACTTC. The full variable domain, completed using reference TRBV28 and TRBJ2-5, is DVKVTQSSRYLVKRTGEKVFLECVQDMDHENMFWYRQDPGLGLRLIYFSYDVKMKEKGDIPEGYSVSREKKERFSLILESASTNQTSMYLCASWGRGRAGETQYFGPGTRLLVL.

This clonotype was seen a handful of times. The chain uses TRBV7-3 and TRBJ2-1; 12 nucleotides align to TRBD2. Looked up from germline, CDR1 is SGHTA and CDR2 is FQGTGA. V shed 4 bases and J 8 bases; nucleotides not matched to a gene: 6. The CDR3 is made up of 15 amino acids. Here the CDR3 reads CASSSSGRAFHEQFF. The CDR3 DNA follows: TGTGCCAGCAGCTCTAGCGGGAGGGCCTTCCATGAGCAGTTCTTC. Together with reference TRBV7-3 and TRBJ2-1, the CDR3 gives the full variable domain: GAGVSQTPSNKVTEKGKYVELRCDPISGHTALYWYRQSLGQGPEFLIYFQGTGAADDSGLPNDRFFAVRPEGSVSTLKIQRTERGDSAVYLCASSSSGRAFHEQFFGPGTRLTVL.

The gene calls are TRBV12-3 or TRBV12-4 and TRBJ2-7; possible D gene TRBD1, 6 bases. Between the trimmed V and J ends, which lost 10 bases and 2 bases, there was a span of 15 bases. CDR3 length: 13 residues. The DNA for the CDR3 is TGTGCCACCCGGGCAGGGGACACCTACGAGCAGTACTTC. It encodes CATRAGDTYEQYF.

The rearrangement links TRBV7-8 to TRBJ1-6; the D is unclear. Germline V gene data show CDR1 as SGHVS and CDR2 as FQNEAQ. The CDR3 consists of 13 residues. The ends were cut back, 5 bases at V and 5 bases at J, with 7 bases in the middle. The DNA of the CDR3 is TGTGCCAGCAGCCTCAGAGATAATTCACCCCTCCACTTT. It codes for CASSLRDNSPLHF.

At least ten counts were recorded for this clonotype. The chain recombines TRBV5-6 with TRBJ2-3, with a tentative D call TRBD1 (5 bases). The CDR3 is 15 residues long. Germline V gives CDR1 SGHDT, CDR2 YYEEEE. V shed 1 base and J shed 1 base, with 10 bases lying between them. The CDR3 protein is CASSLPAGRTDTQYF. The CDR3 region has the DNA TGTGCCAGCAGCTTGCCCGCAGGGCGCACAGATACGCAGTATTTT. Full variable domain (remainder filled in from reference TRBV5-6 and TRBJ2-3): DAGVTQSPTHLIKTRGQQVTLRCSPKSGHDTVSWYQQALGQGPQFIFQYYEEEERQRGNFPDRFSGHQFPNYSSELNVNALLLGDSALYLCASSLPAGRTDTQYFGPGTRLTVL.

This clonotype was recorded a few times. The chain has TRBV4-2 and TRBJ2-3; D remains ambiguous. Germline V gene sequence: CDR1 LGHNA, CDR2 YNFKEQ. V was trimmed by 1 base and J by 4 bases, leaving 9 bases between them. The CDR3 spans 14 residues. CDR3 nucleotide sequence: TGTGCCAGCAGCCAAGTGAGTGAGGCAGATACGCAGTATTTT. Translated: CASSQVSEADTQYF.